This TCR beta chain was profiled in a study of T-cell reconstitution after alpha-beta-depleted transplantation in children. Preparation of the TCRbeta library used unique molecular identifiers. TCRdb ran MiXCR on the PCR reads and lists one entry per CDR3 protein. The data hold 200,000 to 250,000 distinct CDR3 sequences, with around 9.5% observed a single time. This CDR3 contains 12 residues. Trimming left V 5 bases short and J 1 base short, with 8 bases between. Looked up from germline, CDR1 is DFQATT and CDR2 is SNEGSKA (reference sequence). This clonotype was seen more than once but under ten times.

Sequences were derived from PBMCs from the stem cell graft donor, sampled from the stem cell graft. This chain uses TRBV20-1 with TRBJ1-2; no reliable D call. The sequence was collected from a human donor who donated a stem cell graft to a child with acute lymphoblastic leukemia. The CDR3 DNA is TGCAGTGCTCCGCCACGTAACTATGGCTACACCTTC. This translates into CSAPPRNYGYTF.